This passage covers 29 T cell receptor beta chains from one sample sequenced in a study of blood T cell repertoires in COVID-19. The table came from immunoSEQ multiplex PCR; TCRdb's copy has only in-frame clones and leaves some out. The data show fewer than 200,000 clones, more than 75% seen once. The sample consisted of peripheral blood. The receptors stem from a woman in her fifties or sixties with COVID-19, enrolled during active disease.

This clone was counted only a few times. V gene TRBV7-9 combines with J gene TRBJ1-4; D gene ambiguous. Germline CDR1 and CDR2: SEHNR and FQNEAQ (reference sequence). This CDR3 has 17 residues. Trimming shortened V by 5 bases and J by 3 bases, and 19 bases separated the two germline ends. Here the CDR3 DNA reads TGTGCCAGCAGCCCCCCTAAATCCGGAGGTGCTAATGAAAAACTGTTTTTT. It translates to CASSPPKSGGANEKLFF.

This clone was observed a handful of times. This sequence joins TRBV9 and TRBJ2-1; TRBD2 is a possible D gene (6 bases). This CDR3 has 16 residues. Germline loops: CDR1 SGDLS, CDR2 YYNGEE. V was shortened by 3 bases and J by 4 bases, with 17 bases between the two germline ends. The CDR3 sequence is CASSAFFGTGYNEQFF. The CDR3 nucleotides read TGTGCCAGCAGCGCCTTTTTCGGGACTGGTTACAATGAGCAGTTCTTC. The variable domain in full, with the rest retrieved from reference TRBV9 and TRBJ2-1, is DSGVTQTPKHLITATGQRVTLRCSPRSGDLSVYWYQQSLDQGLQFLIQYYNGEERAKGNILERFSAQQFPDLHSELNLSSLELGDSALYFCASSAFFGTGYNEQFFGPGTRLTVL.

The gene calls are TRBV5-1 and TRBJ2-1; 14 nucleotides align to TRBD2. The CDR3 runs to 18 residues. V shed 3 bases and J 10 bases; nucleotides not matched to a gene: 15. Germline V CDR1 and CDR2: SGHRS, YFSETQ. CDR3 nucleotides: TGCGCCAGCAGCTCCGGGACTAGCGGGAGCATGGTAACCGACGAGCAGTTCTTC. This encodes CASSSGTSGSMVTDEQFF.

This chain links TRBV7-9 with TRBJ2-7, with 8 bases matching TRBD2. Unmatched junction bases numbered 11, after V lost 5 bases and J lost 5 bases. From germline, CDR1 is SEHNR and CDR2 FQNEAQ (reference sequence). CDR3 length: 15 residues. DNA of the CDR3: TGTGCCAGCAGCCCATCGGGGGGGGGCGACCACGAGCAGTACGTC. Translation gives CASSPSGGGDHEQYV.

In nucleotides, the CDR3 is TGTGCTAGTGGTTTGGTACATGGGACAGGGAACACCGGGGAGCTGTTTTTT. It codes for CASGLVHGTGNTGELFF. The V and J genes are TRBV12-5 and TRBJ2-2; the match to TRBD1 covers 8 bases. From germline, CDR1 is LGHNT and CDR2 FRNRAP. The CDR3 totals 17 residues. With 0 bases clipped from V and 1 base from J, the junction kept 4 bases outside the gene matches. Using reference TRBV12-5 and TRBJ2-2 for the parts outside the CDR3, the full variable domain is DARVTQTPRHKVTEMGQEVTMRCQPILGHNTVFWYRQTMMQGLELLAYFRNRAPLDDSGMPKDRFSAEMPDATLATLKIQPSEPRDSAVYFCASGLVHGTGNTGELFFGEGSRLTVL.

The chain uses TRBV5-1 and TRBJ2-1; 11 bases are shared with TRBD2. Per germline, CDR1 SGHRS and CDR2 YFSETQ. J was trimmed by 4 bases and V by 2 bases; bases with no gene match: 8. The CDR3 consists of 17 residues. The CDR3 is CASSLGVGTSGYNEQFF. In nucleotides, the CDR3 is TGCGCCAGCAGCTTAGGGGTTGGGACTAGCGGATACAATGAGCAGTTCTTC. Full variable domain (missing parts from reference TRBV5-1 and TRBJ2-1): KAGVTQTPRYLIKTRGQQVTLSCSPISGHRSVSWYQQTPGQGLQFLFEYFSETQRNKGNFPGRFSGRQFSNSRSEMNVSTLELGDSALYLCASSLGVGTSGYNEQFFGPGTRLTVL.

This clone was observed once. This chain connects TRBV19 to TRBJ2-2; 8 bases are a match to TRBD2. CDR1 LNHDA and CDR2 SQIVND come from the germline V gene (reference sequence). V was clipped by 2 bases and J by 4 bases; unmatched bases: 6. CDR3 length equals 16 residues. The CDR3 is CASSIRNGRGTGELFF. DNA of the CDR3: TGTGCCAGTAGTATAAGGAACGGGAGGGGCACCGGGGAGCTGTTTTTT.

The rearrangement joins TRBV6-5 to TRBJ1-5, with D uncertain. Per germline, CDR1 MNHEY and CDR2 SVGAGI. The V end was cut by 5 bases, the J end by 5 bases, with 10 bases between. This CDR3 is 13 amino acids long. In DNA form, the CDR3 reads TGTGCCAGCAGTACAGAACAAGATCAGCCCCAGCATTTT. Residues: CASSTEQDQPQHF.

The chain employs TRBV5-1 and TRBJ2-5; 7 bases fit TRBD2. The V gene's germline CDR1 is SGHRS and CDR2 YFSETQ. The CDR3 totals 14 residues. The V gene end was trimmed by 3 bases and the J gene end by 5 bases; junction bases not matched to a gene: 7. The CDR3 spells CASSSLAGAETQYF. The CDR3 bases are TGCGCCAGCAGCTCCCTGGCGGGAGCGGAGACCCAGTACTTC. The full variable domain, rest sourced from reference TRBV5-1 and TRBJ2-5, is KAGVTQTPRYLIKTRGQQVTLSCSPISGHRSVSWYQQTPGQGLQFLFEYFSETQRNKGNFPGRFSGRQFSNSRSEMNVSTLELGDSALYLCASSSLAGAETQYFGPGTRLLVL.

The chain is built from TRBV21-1 and TRBJ2-2; the tabulated D call, TRBD1, remains unverified against the DNA. TRBV21-1 is deemed a pseudogene. The CDR3 is 16 residues long. CDR3 DNA: TGTGCCAGCAGCGCGTCTAGGACAGGGAACACCGGGGAGCTGTTTTTT. This sequence encodes CASSASRTGNTGELFF.

The chain combines TRBV9 with TRBJ2-1; 10 bases fit TRBD2. Germline V gene data show CDR1 as SGDLS and CDR2 as YYNGEE. Germline trimming cut 2 bases from V and 5 bases from J; bases unmatched to any gene: 10. The CDR3 loop spans 17 amino acids. As DNA, the CDR3 is TGTGCCAGCAGCGTGACAGGACTAGCGGCGGGGGACAATGAGCAGTTCTTC. Protein: CASSVTGLAAGDNEQFF.

This clone appeared a few times. The chain combines TRBV4-1 with TRBJ2-2; 12 bases are a match to TRBD2. V shed 0 bases and J 5 bases; nucleotides not matched to a gene: 10. Germline V gives CDR1 MGHRA, CDR2 YSYEKL. This CDR3 spans 19 amino acids. CDR3 amino acids: CASSQDGPSGRARTGELFF. The DNA of the CDR3 is TGCGCCAGCAGCCAAGATGGCCCTAGCGGGAGGGCCAGGACCGGGGAGCTGTTTTTT.

The chain recombines TRBV29-1 with TRBJ2-7; 8 nucleotides agree with TRBD2. The J segment lost 2 bases and the V segment lost 0 bases, leaving 3 bases of the junction unmatched. The CDR3 has 14 residues. Germline assignment: CDR1 SQVTM and CDR2 ANQGSEA. CDR3 loop: CSVEETSGTYEQYF. Written as DNA, the CDR3 is TGCAGCGTTGAAGAAACTAGCGGTACCTACGAGCAGTACTTC.

The CDR3 loop reads CASSPGLYQETQYF. The DNA for the CDR3 is TGTGCCAGTAGTCCGGGGTTGTACCAAGAGACCCAGTACTTC. The rearrangement uses TRBV19 and TRBJ2-5, with D possibly TRBD2 on 5 matching bases. Between the trimmed V and J ends, which lost 5 bases and 0 bases, there was a span of 10 bases. The CDR3 consists of 14 residues. Per the germline V gene, CDR1 is LNHDA and CDR2 is SQIVND (reference sequence).

This chain uses TRBV27 with TRBJ2-5, with TRBD2 identical over 9 bases. CDR3 size: 16 residues. Germline CDR1 reads MNHEY; CDR2 reads SMNVEV (reference sequence). V dropped 1 base and J dropped 5; count of bases not matched to a gene: 8. For the CDR3, the DNA is TGTGCCAGCAGTTTATGGTCGTTAGCGGGGGCTGAGACCCAGTACTTC. Amino acid sequence: CASSLWSLAGAETQYF.

This clone was seen more than once but under ten times. The chain employs TRBV11-1 and TRBJ1-1; D might be TRBD1 (5 bases). Per the germline V gene, CDR1 is SGHAT and CDR2 is FQDESV (reference sequence). V dropped 1 base and J dropped 3 bases, with 12 bases sitting between them. CDR3 length: 15 residues. The CDR3 loop is CASSLDRSRDTEAFF. The CDR3 DNA sequence: TGTGCCAGCAGCTTAGACCGGTCCAGGGACACTGAAGCTTTCTTT.

This chain links TRBV7-9 with TRBJ1-5, with TRBD1 identical over 9 bases. CDR3 length: 15 residues. CDR1 is SEHNR, CDR2 FQNEAQ, per germline (reference sequence). V shed 1 base, J shed 3 bases, and the junction held 1 base outside the gene matches. The CDR3 nucleotides are TGTGCCAGCAGCTTAGGGACAGGGGTCAATCAGCCCCAGCATTTT. Amino acid sequence: CASSLGTGVNQPQHF.

This clone has just a few counts. This chain uses TRBV6-1 with TRBJ1-5, with D possibly being TRBD1 (6 bases). The germline V and J ends were trimmed by 3 bases and 6 bases, with 18 bases remaining between them. CDR1 is MNHNS and CDR2 is SASEGT in the germline V gene. The CDR3 totals 16 residues. This CDR3 is CASSEGVGGLSQPQHF. For the CDR3, the DNA is TGTGCCAGCAGTGAGGGCGTTGGGGGCTTGAGTCAGCCCCAGCATTTT.

This clone occurred once. The chain links TRBV5-1 to TRBJ1-6; a weak D match, TRBD1 (6 bases). The CDR3 extends over 16 amino acids. V lost 1 base to trimming and J lost 2 bases, with 10 bases between them. Germline CDR1 reads SGHRS; CDR2 reads YFSETQ. CDR3 region: CASSLSGGAYNSPLHF. The CDR3 region has the DNA TGCGCCAGCAGCTTGTCGGGGGGCGCCTATAATTCACCCCTCCACTTT.

The genes are TRBV28 and TRBJ1-1; TRBD1 matches at 7 bases. Trimming cost V 6 bases and J 0 bases; bases outside gene matches: 7. This CDR3 spans 15 amino acids. Germline V gene lookup returns CDR1 MDHEN and CDR2 SYDVKM. As DNA, the CDR3 is TGTGCCAGCAGGCTCCCGGGACAGTTGAACACTGAAGCTTTCTTT. Translation gives CASRLPGQLNTEAFF. Based on the CDR3 plus reference TRBV28 and TRBJ1-1, the full variable domain is DVKVTQSSRYLVKRTGEKVFLECVQDMDHENMFWYRQDPGLGLRLIYFSYDVKMKEKGDIPEGYSVSREKKERFSLILESASTNQTSMYLCASRLPGQLNTEAFFGQGTRLTVV.

Worth noting for this clone: It is likely a read error: a sequence one base away is far more abundant. The V gene is TRBV6-4, the J gene TRBJ2-1; TRBD2 matches at 12 bases. V lost 0 bases to trimming and J lost 6 bases; unmatched junction nucleotides: 0. There are 15 residues in the CDR3. Germline CDR1 MRHNA, CDR2 SNTAGT. As DNA, the CDR3 is TGTGCCAGCAGTGACTCGACTAGCGGGAGCAATGAGCAGTTCTTC. Its protein product is CASSDSTSGSNEQFF.

This clone was recorded a few times. J is TRBJ1-4 and V is TRBV7-9, with D perhaps TRBD1 (5 bases). Trimming removed 3 bases at V and 5 bases at J, with 13 bases between. This CDR3 is built from 15 residues. The germline V gene has CDR1 SEHNR and CDR2 FQNEAQ (reference sequence). The CDR3 bases are TGTGCCAGCAGCTTCCTAGCGGGGGAGAATGAAAAACTGTTTTTT. Protein: CASSFLAGENEKLFF.

This clone has only one observation. One end of the junction is discordant with germline, which a read error may explain. The chain carries TRBV7-6 and TRBJ2-1; D is possibly TRBD1 (5 bases). Germline CDR1 is SGHVS and CDR2 is FNYEAQ. There are 15 residues in the CDR3. Here the CDR3 reads CASSPGSHSNNEQFF. The CDR3 DNA is TGTGCCAGCAGCCCAGGGTCGCACTCCAACAATGAGCAGTTCTTC.

The chain has TRBV6-5 and TRBJ1-6, with a possible D match to TRBD1 (5 bases). V shed 0 bases and J shed 8 bases, with 11 bases lying between them. Germline CDR1 MNHEY, CDR2 SVGAGI. CDR3 length equals 15 residues. Here the CDR3 DNA reads TGTGCCAGCAGTTACTCGACGGGGGGTGATTCACCCCTCCACTTT. This sequence encodes CASSYSTGGDSPLHF.

There are a few counts of this clone. J is TRBJ1-2 and V is TRBV4-1; TRBD1 agrees at 7 bases. The CDR3 covers 15 residues. Germline V gene lookup returns CDR1 MGHRA and CDR2 YSYEKL. V gave up 3 bases and J gave up 1 base; unmatched junction bases: 5. In DNA form, the CDR3 reads TGCGCCAGCAGCCAGACCGGGACAGATAACTATGGCTACACCTTC. It translates to CASSQTGTDNYGYTF.

V is TRBV10-2 and J is TRBJ1-2; D may be TRBD1 (6 bases). CDR1 WSHSY and CDR2 SAAADI come from the germline V gene. This CDR3 region has 15 residues. Trimming cost V 5 bases and J 3 bases, with 16 bases left between them. The CDR3 nucleotides read TGCGCCAGCAGTCGGGGTGCGGGGGCAGACTATGGCTACACCTTC. Protein sequence: CASSRGAGADYGYTF.

This chain joins TRBV6-5 and TRBJ1-5; 9 bases match TRBD1. CDR1 and CDR2 from the germline V gene are MNHEY and SVGAGI. After removal of 6 bases from V and 7 bases from J, the junction contained 7 bases not matched to a gene. The CDR3 covers 14 residues. CDR3 DNA: TGTGCCAGCAGGGACAGGGGTAGTCAGCAGCCCCAGCATTTT. This gives the protein CASRDRGSQQPQHF.

This clone was seen once. V is TRBV7-2 and J is TRBJ2-5; 12 nucleotides agree with TRBD2. Per germline, CDR1 SGHTA and CDR2 FQGNSA. This CDR3 is 17 amino acids long. Trimming took 5 bases from V and 0 from J; bases not matched to a gene: 7. CDR3 protein: CASSQFRLAGDQETQYF. Written as DNA, the CDR3 is TGTGCCAGCAGCCAATTCCGACTAGCGGGGGACCAAGAGACCCAGTACTTC. The variable domain in full, with the rest retrieved from reference TRBV7-2 and TRBJ2-5, is GAGVSQSPSNKVTEKGKDVELRCDPISGHTALYWYRQSLGQGLEFLIYFQGNSAPDKSGLPSDRFSAERTGGSVSTLTIQRTQQEDSAVYLCASSQFRLAGDQETQYFGPGTRLLVL.

V gene TRBV12-5 combines with J gene TRBJ1-5; 10 bases line up with TRBD1. Per germline, CDR1 LGHNT and CDR2 FRNRAP. The CDR3 contains 17 residues. After removal of 2 bases from V and 4 bases from J, the junction contained 8 bases not matched to a gene. The CDR3 reads CASGLTRDRGWNQPQHF. The DNA for the CDR3 is TGTGCTAGTGGTTTGACTCGGGACAGGGGATGGAATCAGCCCCAGCATTTT.